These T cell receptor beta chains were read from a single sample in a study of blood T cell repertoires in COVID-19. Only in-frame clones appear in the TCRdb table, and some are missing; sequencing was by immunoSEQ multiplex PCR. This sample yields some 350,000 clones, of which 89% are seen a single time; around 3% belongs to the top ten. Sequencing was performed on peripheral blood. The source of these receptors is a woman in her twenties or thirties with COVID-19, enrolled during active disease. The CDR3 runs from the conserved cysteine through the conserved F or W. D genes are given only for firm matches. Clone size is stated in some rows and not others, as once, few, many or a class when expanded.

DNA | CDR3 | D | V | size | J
TGTGCCAGCAGCTCTGGGACAGCCCTCTATGGCTACACCTTC | CASSSGTALYGYTF | TRBD1 | TRBV11-3 | once | TRBJ1-2
TGTGCCAGCCTCGACAGGGGGCCGGACAATGAGCAGTTCTTC | CASLDRGPDNEQFF | TRBD1 | TRBV2 | NA | TRBJ2-1
TGTGCCAGCAGTTACTCGAAAGGGGAGCGGGGGGGCCTCCGGTCCTATTTT | CASSYSKGERGGLRSYF | TRBD2 | TRBV6-2/TRBV6-3 | once | TRBJ2-3
TGTGCCAGTAGTCCGGGGGGGGGAAGGGATCAGCCCCAGCATTTT | CASSPGGGRDQPQHF | NA | TRBV19 | NA | TRBJ1-5
TGTGCCATCAGACGGGGACTAGCGGGAAGCACCGGGGAGCTGTTTTTT | CAIRRGLAGSTGELFF | TRBD2 | TRBV10-3 | NA | TRBJ2-2
TGCGCCAGCAGCCAAGGACAGGGGGTCTATAATTCACCCCTCCACTTT | CASSQGQGVYNSPLHF | TRBD1 | TRBV4-3 | NA | TRBJ1-6
TGTGCCAGCAGCGAAGGACAGGGGCGACCTTCTGGGGCCAACGTCCTGACTTTC | CASSEGQGRPSGANVLTF | TRBD1 | TRBV27 | NA | TRBJ2-6
TGTGCCAGCAGTTCTCCGGCCGGGACAGGGGATAGACAGCCCCAGCATTTT | CASSSPAGTGDRQPQHF | TRBD1 | TRBV28 | NA | TRBJ1-5
TGTGCCAGCAGCTTGAGGCAGGGGAAACAGCCCCAGCATTTT | CASSLRQGKQPQHF | NA | TRBV5-6 | NA | TRBJ1-5
TGTGCCAGCAGCTTAGAGATTGGTCAGCGGGGGGGCGGCACAGATACGCAGTATTTT | CASSLEIGQRGGGTDTQYF | TRBD2 | TRBV13 | NA | TRBJ2-3
TGTGCCAGCAGCAGGACAGGCACAGATACGCAGTATTTT | CASSRTGTDTQYF | NA | TRBV7-2 | NA | TRBJ2-3
TGTGCCAGCAGTTCACCGGTTATGGGGACAGCATTTTCCTACGAGCAGTACTTC | CASSSPVMGTAFSYEQYF | TRBD1 | TRBV28 | NA | TRBJ2-7
TGTGCCAGCAGCCCCCAGGGCTACCAAGAGACCCAGTACTTC | CASSPQGYQETQYF | NA | TRBV9 | once | TRBJ2-5
TGCGCCAGCAGCCAGGGGACAGGGCGGAACCAGCCCCAGCATTTT | CASSQGTGRNQPQHF | TRBD1 | TRBV4-3 | NA | TRBJ1-5
TGCGCCAGCACAGGGAACAATGAGCAGTTCTTC | CASTGNNEQFF | NA | TRBV10-2 | few | TRBJ2-1
TGTGCCAGCAGTTACTCGGATCGGGGGAACGGCGGGGAGCTGTTTTTT | CASSYSDRGNGGELFF | NA | TRBV6-5 | NA | TRBJ2-2
TGTGCCAGCAGTTACCCCCGTGAGACCCAGTACTTC | CASSYPRETQYF | NA | TRBV6-2/TRBV6-3 | NA | TRBJ2-5
TGCGCCAGCAGCCAAGATCGGAGCTTCTCTGGAAACACCATATATTTT | CASSQDRSFSGNTIYF | NA | TRBV4-3 | once | TRBJ1-3
TGTGCCAGCAGACAAGATGGTTGGACCGGGGAGCTGTTTTTT | CASRQDGWTGELFF | NA | TRBV19 | NA | TRBJ2-2
TGTGCCATCAAGTCCAGCGGGGCCTCTACAGGGGAGCAGTTCTTC | CAIKSSGASTGEQFF | NA | TRBV6-5 | NA | TRBJ2-1
TGTGCCAGCAGTACCCCGTCACTATCCTACGAGCAGTACTTC | CASSTPSLSYEQYF | NA | TRBV28 | NA | TRBJ2-7
TGTGCCAGCAGTCCTCAGGGGACTGAAGCTTTCTTT | CASSPQGTEAFF | NA | TRBV6-5 | NA | TRBJ1-1
TGTGCCAGCAGCCGTTCCGGGACAGGTGAATATGGCTACACCTTC | CASSRSGTGEYGYTF | TRBD1 | TRBV6-5 | few | TRBJ1-2
TGTGCCAGCAGTACAGGGGGCGTTAACTATGGCTACACCTTC | CASSTGGVNYGYTF | TRBD1 | TRBV28 | once | TRBJ1-2
TGCGCCAGCAGTTCGGGGTTCCAAGAGACCCAGTACTTC | CASSSGFQETQYF | NA | TRBV5-1 | NA | TRBJ2-5
TGTGCCAGCAGTCTGGACAGGGCCTGGACTGAAGCTTTCTTT | CASSLDRAWTEAFF | TRBD1 | TRBV6-5 | NA | TRBJ1-1
TGCGCCAGCAGCTTTGGGGACAGGAGCACAGATACGCAGTATTTT | CASSFGDRSTDTQYF | TRBD1 | TRBV5-1 | NA | TRBJ2-3
TGTGCCAGCAGCCTGAGCGGGTTTTCCTACAATGAGCAGTTCTTC | CASSLSGFSYNEQFF | NA | TRBV28 | few | TRBJ2-1
TGTGCCAGCAGTTTCAAGCAGGTCGAAGCTTTCTTT | CASSFKQVEAFF | NA | TRBV7-2 | NA | TRBJ1-1
TGTGCCAGCAGTGAAGTGGGACAGGGGGTCGATGAGCAGTTCTTC | CASSEVGQGVDEQFF | TRBD1 | TRBV6-1 | once | TRBJ2-1
TGTGCCAGCAGCCGACAGGCTACTGGAAACACCATATATTTT | CASSRQATGNTIYF | NA | TRBV7-9 | NA | TRBJ1-3
TGTGCCAGCAGCCTCAGACTACCGAGCACAGATACGCAGTATTTT | CASSLRLPSTDTQYF | NA | TRBV7-9 | NA | TRBJ2-3
TGTGCCAGCAGCGACCCCCTGACTAGCGGAGACACCGGGGAGCTGTTTTTT | CASSDPLTSGDTGELFF | TRBD2 | TRBV9 | NA | TRBJ2-2
TGTGCCAGCGGCCCGACAGGAGCCCTATTCTACACCTTC | CASGPTGALFYTF | NA | TRBV2 | NA | TRBJ1-2
TGTGCCAGCAGTTACTCGGGACAGGGCTGGTTTCAGCCCCAGCATTTT | CASSYSGQGWFQPQHF | TRBD1 | TRBV6-2/TRBV6-3 | NA | TRBJ1-5
TGTGCCAGCAGATGGGGACAGGGGATGAACACTGAAGCTTTCTTT | CASRWGQGMNTEAFF | TRBD1 | TRBV27 | NA | TRBJ1-1
TGCGCCAGCAGTGCGCGGCAGGGTAGGATCGATGAGCAGTTCTTC | CASSARQGRIDEQFF | NA | TRBV10-1 | NA | TRBJ2-1
TGTGCCAGCAGTTACCCTATACCCCCGGGTAGTGGGAGACAAGAGACCCAGTACTTC | CASSYPIPPGSGRQETQYF | NA | TRBV6-2/TRBV6-3 | once | TRBJ2-5
TGTGCCAGCAGCTTATTTCGGGAGGGCGGCTATCCCCGAGATACGCAGTATTTT | CASSLFREGGYPRDTQYF | TRBD2 | TRBV7-9 | NA | TRBJ2-3
TGTGCCAGCTCATCAACTTGGACTAGTACAAAAGAGACCCAGTACTTC | CASSSTWTSTKETQYF | TRBD2 | TRBV18 | NA | TRBJ2-5
TGCGCCAGCAGCGGGGACATCGGAGAGGCCCAGTACTTC | CASSGDIGEAQYF | NA | TRBV10-2 | NA | TRBJ2-5
TGCGCCAGCAGCTTTGCCGGAGGGACTGAAGCTTTCTTT | CASSFAGGTEAFF | NA | TRBV5-1 | NA | TRBJ1-1
TGTGCCAGTAGTATTGGTTCCAGCTCCTATAATTCACCCCTCCACTTT | CASSIGSSSYNSPLHF | NA | TRBV19 | NA | TRBJ1-6
TGTGCCAGCTCAGCCGGGACAGGGTATGGCTACACCTTC | CASSAGTGYGYTF | TRBD1 | TRBV18 | NA | TRBJ1-2
TGTGCCAGCAGCCCCCATGACAGGCGGTCCACCGGGGAGCTGTTTTTT | CASSPHDRRSTGELFF | NA | TRBV9 | NA | TRBJ2-2
TGTGCCAGCAGTTCACTGTCCCCGAGGCAGCGGCTTGTGGAGACCCAGTACTTC | CASSSLSPRQRLVETQYF | NA | TRBV27 | NA | TRBJ2-5
TGTGCCAGTAGTATAGAATCGGGGGGACCCAACACTGAAGCTTTCTTT | CASSIESGGPNTEAFF | NA | TRBV19 | NA | TRBJ1-1
TGTGCCAGCAGCCCGCGGACTGGCGCAGATACGCAGTATTTT | CASSPRTGADTQYF | NA | TRBV7-9 | NA | TRBJ2-3
TGTGCCAGCAGTTTTCATGCGGGGGGCTACACCTTC | CASSFHAGGYTF | NA | TRBV12-3/TRBV12-4 | once | TRBJ1-2
TGCAGCGTTGGGCGACGACAGGCAACGAATGAGCAGTTCTTC | CSVGRRQATNEQFF | NA | TRBV29-1 | NA | TRBJ2-1
TGTGCCAGTAGTACAAGCCCCAGAGGGACAGGGTTCCGGAGGGATCAGCCCCAGCATTTT | CASSTSPRGTGFRRDQPQHF | TRBD1 | TRBV19 | many | TRBJ1-5
TGTGCCAGTAGTTCTAGCGCACACTCCTACAATGAGCAGTTCTTC | CASSSSAHSYNEQFF | NA | TRBV19 | NA | TRBJ2-1
TGTGCCAGCAGCTTAGGTGCGTGGGCAGGGGGCGAATATGGCTACACCTTC | CASSLGAWAGGEYGYTF | TRBD1 | TRBV11-2 | NA | TRBJ1-2
TGTGCCAGCAGTTCACCTGCAGTCACAGATACGCAGTATTTT | CASSSPAVTDTQYF | NA | TRBV28 | NA | TRBJ2-3
TGTGCCAGCTCCCAAGCGTCCCGAGGTGAGCAGTTCTTC | CASSQASRGEQFF | NA | TRBV19 | NA | TRBJ2-1
TGTGCTAGCAGCTTAGGGCCCGAACCCTACAATGAGCAGTTCTTC | CASSLGPEPYNEQFF | NA | TRBV7-7 | NA | TRBJ2-1
TGTGCCAGCAGCTTGAAGGGGTACGCGCGCGAGCAGTACTTC | CASSLKGYAREQYF | NA | TRBV5-4 | NA | TRBJ2-7
TGTGCCAGCAGCTTAGACAGAGGCCCGTACGAGCAGTACTTC | CASSLDRGPYEQYF | NA | TRBV11-2 | NA | TRBJ2-7
TGTGCCATCACCGCAGAGGGAGGGTGGGAGCAGTTCTTC | CAITAEGGWEQFF | TRBD2 | TRBV10-3 | NA | TRBJ2-1